Presented here are 20 T cell receptor beta chains from one specimen sequenced in a study of blood T cell repertoires in COVID-19. The repertoire was sequenced with immunoSEQ multiplex PCR; TCRdb's copy has only in-frame clones and lacks some. Of 250,000 to 300,000 clones listed, approximately 91% are singletons. The sequenced material came from peripheral blood. These receptors were collected from a woman aged 40 to 50 who had recovered from COVID-19.

The V call is TRBV27, the J call TRBJ1-5; 11 positions match TRBD1. Germline lookup yields CDR1 MNHEY and CDR2 SMNVEV (reference sequence). CDR3 size: 14 residues. The ends lost 5 bases at V and 6 bases at J; junction bases unmatched: 3. CDR3 in amino acids: CASSAGTGGQPQHF. CDR3 in DNA: TGTGCCAGCAGTGCTGGGACAGGGGGTCAGCCCCAGCATTTT.

The J gene is TRBJ2-7, the V gene TRBV7-2; TRBD1 matches 8 bases. Trimming removed 1 base from V and 4 bases from J; junction bases left unmatched: 9. The CDR3 loop spans 16 amino acids. Germline CDR1 is SGHTA and CDR2 is FQGNSA. The CDR3 loop reads CASSLGARGQTYEQYF. For the CDR3, the DNA is TGTGCCAGCAGCTTAGGGGCCAGGGGGCAGACGTACGAGCAGTACTTC.

The chain uses TRBV19 and TRBJ2-2, with a weak D call TRBD2 (6 bases). In germline, CDR1 is LNHDA, CDR2 SQIVND (reference sequence). Trimming removed 5 bases at V and 4 bases at J, with 14 bases between. The CDR3 is 15 residues long. The CDR3 bases are TGTGCCAGTAGTTTGGGACTCGGAACCACCGGGGAGCTGTTTTTT. It specifies CASSLGLGTTGELFF.

This clone was detected only once. The V gene is TRBV5-6, the J gene TRBJ2-7, with D possibly matching TRBD1 (6 bases). The V end lost 6 bases, the J end lost 2 bases, and 9 bases lay between the germline ends. Germline V gene data show CDR1 as SGHDT and CDR2 as YYEEEE. The CDR3 runs to 12 residues. The CDR3, as DNA: TGTGCCAGCACCGACAGGACCTACGAGCAGTACTTC. This sequence encodes CASTDRTYEQYF. The full variable domain, its missing parts supplied by reference TRBV5-6 and TRBJ2-7, is DAGVTQSPTHLIKTRGQQVTLRCSPKSGHDTVSWYQQALGQGPQFIFQYYEEEERQRGNFPDRFSGHQFPNYSSELNVNALLLGDSALYLCASTDRTYEQYFGPGTRLTVT.

V and J are TRBV12-3 or TRBV12-4 and TRBJ2-3; D is possibly TRBD2 (5 bases). V lost 4 bases and J 6 bases, leaving 11 bases between the germline ends. The CDR3 consists of 13 residues. As DNA, the CDR3 is TGTGCCAGCAGTTCACGAGGGCCTGATACGCAGTATTTT. Translated, it gives CASSSRGPDTQYF.

This rearrangement joins TRBV7-3 to TRBJ2-1; D is possibly TRBD1 (6 bases). Germline values: CDR1 SGHTA, CDR2 FQGTGA. The CDR3 covers 15 residues. V lost 5 bases and J lost 1, with 12 bases in between. The chain's CDR3 is CASSQTGLSYNEQFF. In DNA form, the CDR3 reads TGTGCCAGCAGCCAAACAGGGTTATCCTACAATGAGCAGTTCTTC.

The DNA for the CDR3 is TGTGCCAGTAGCATCATCCGGGGGACAGGGCACAGGACCGGGGAGCTGTTTTTT. Translated, it gives CASSIIRGTGHRTGELFF. J is TRBJ2-2 and V is TRBV19, with 9 positions matching TRBD1. V lost 6 bases to trimming and J lost 5 bases; unmatched junction nucleotides: 16. The CDR3 consists of 18 residues. Germline V CDR1 and CDR2: LNHDA, SQIVND (reference sequence).

This chain connects TRBV4-1 to TRBJ2-5; the D gene is possibly TRBD2 (5 bases). The germline V and J ends were trimmed by 2 bases and 4 bases, with 17 bases remaining between them. The germline V gene encodes CDR1 MGHRA and CDR2 YSYEKL. The CDR3 totals 16 residues. The CDR3 sequence: CASSQTTSSIRETQYF. DNA of the CDR3: TGCGCCAGCAGCCAAACAACTAGTAGTATTCGAGAGACCCAGTACTTC.

This rearrangement joins TRBV10-2 to TRBJ2-6; 8 nucleotides align to TRBD1. V lost 10 bases and J lost 2; bases outside the gene matches: 4. Germline CDR1 and CDR2: WSHSY and SAAADI. CDR3 size: 14 residues. The DNA for the CDR3 is TGCGCCACCGAGACAGGGGCTGGGGCCAACGTCCTGACTTTC. Its translation: CATETGAGANVLTF.

This chain uses TRBV11-3 with TRBJ2-1; TRBD2 aligns across 8 bases. In germline, CDR1 is SGHNT, CDR2 YENEEA. V shed 8 bases and J 6 bases; nucleotides not matched to a gene: 9. The CDR3 runs 14 residues. For the CDR3, the DNA is TGTGCCAGCGACCCTTCAGCGGGAGCCAATGAGCAGTTCTTC. This sequence encodes CASDPSAGANEQFF.

The chain combines TRBV18 with TRBJ2-7; perhaps TRBD2 as D (5 bases). Germline CDR1 and CDR2: KGHSH and LQKENI. V gave up 3 bases and J gave up 5 bases, with 17 bases separating them. This CDR3 is built from 15 residues. This CDR3 reads CASSPDLTKLHEQYF. The CDR3 region has the DNA TGTGCCAGCTCACCCGACTTGACTAAACTCCACGAGCAGTACTTC. The full variable domain, rest sourced from reference TRBV18 and TRBJ2-7, is NAGVMQNPRHLVRRRGQEARLRCSPMKGHSHVYWYRQLPEEGLKFMVYLQKENIIDESGMPKERFSAEFPKEGPSILRIQQVVRGDSAAYFCASSPDLTKLHEQYFGPGTRLTVT.

The chain links TRBV7-2 to TRBJ1-1, with TRBD1 as a possible D gene (5 bases). Deletions cut 5 bases from V and 5 bases from J, with 12 bases between. In germline, CDR1 is SGHTA, CDR2 FQGNSA. This CDR3 is 13 amino acids long. DNA for the CDR3: TGTGCCAGCAGCCTCACCCGGGGGACTGAAGCTTTCTTT. It encodes CASSLTRGTEAFF.

The J gene is TRBJ2-7, the V gene TRBV3-1 (or the pseudogene TRBV3-2), with a tentative D call TRBD2 (6 bases). CDR1 and CDR2 from the germline V gene are LGHDT and YNNKEL (reference sequence). The CDR3 contains 13 residues. Deletions cut 0 bases from V and 5 bases from J, with 8 bases between. In nucleotides, the CDR3 is TGTGCCAGCAGCCAAGAAGGAGGGGACGAGCAGTACTTC. It translates to CASSQEGGDEQYF.

The chain uses TRBV6-6 and TRBJ1-1, with D unclear. Per the germline V gene, CDR1 is MNHNY and CDR2 is SVGAGI (reference sequence). The CDR3 has 12 residues. V lost 5 bases, J lost 8 bases, and 12 bases lay in between. CDR3: CASSPFPGEAFF. The DNA of the CDR3 is TGTGCCAGCAGTCCCTTCCCGGGGGAAGCTTTCTTT.

This sequence joins TRBV7-3 and TRBJ1-1, with TRBD1 matching over 7 bases. There are 13 residues in the CDR3. Trimming took 9 bases from V and 0 from J; bases not matched to a gene: 4. Germline V gene data show CDR1 as SGHTA and CDR2 as FQGTGA. The CDR3 reads CASGQDMNTEAFF. The CDR3 DNA sequence: TGTGCCAGTGGACAGGACATGAACACTGAAGCTTTCTTT. The complete variable domain, with remaining parts taken from reference TRBV7-3 and TRBJ1-1, reads GAGVSQTPSNKVTEKGKYVELRCDPISGHTALYWYRQSLGQGPEFLIYFQGTGAADDSGLPNDRFFAVRPEGSVSTLKIQRTERGDSAVYLCASGQDMNTEAFFGQGTRLTVV.

The rearrangement links TRBV30 to TRBJ2-7; 12 bases match TRBD2. The CDR3 contains 13 residues. Unmatched junction bases numbered 2, after V lost 6 bases and J lost 2 bases. CDR1 GTSNPN and CDR2 SVGIG come from the germline V gene (reference sequence). CDR3 in DNA: TGTGCCTGTCGACTAGCGGGGGCCTACGAGCAGTACTTC. Amino acid sequence: CACRLAGAYEQYF.

The chain has TRBV6-6 and TRBJ1-5; 7 bases match TRBD1. CDR1 is MNHNY, CDR2 SVGAGI, per germline (reference sequence). V shed 5 bases, J shed 6 bases, and the junction held 16 bases outside the gene matches. The CDR3 spans 17 residues. The CDR3 spells CASSPRTGRDVGQPQHF. As DNA, the CDR3 is TGTGCCAGCAGTCCTAGGACAGGCAGGGACGTGGGTCAGCCCCAGCATTTT.

The chain has TRBV7-6 and TRBJ2-1; possible D gene TRBD2, 6 bases. Trimming left V 5 bases short and J 6 bases short, with 17 bases between. The CDR3 runs to 15 residues. Germline CDR1 reads SGHVS; CDR2 reads FNYEAQ. CDR3 protein: CASSARLVIGNEQFF. The CDR3 coding sequence is TGTGCCAGCAGCGCCAGACTAGTCATCGGCAATGAGCAGTTCTTC.

Details on this clone: This CDR3 is also generated by other DNA sequences in the sample. The V gene is TRBV12-3 or TRBV12-4, the J gene TRBJ2-7; TRBD2 might be the D (5 bases). The length of the CDR3 is 13 residues. Trimming removed 3 bases at V and 2 bases at J, with 8 bases between. The CDR3 reads CASSFGRAYEQYF. The CDR3 bases are TGTGCCAGCAGTTTTGGGCGGGCCTACGAGCAGTACTTC.

This chain links TRBV19 with TRBJ1-5; weak D call: TRBD1 (5 bases). V was trimmed by 1 base and J by 3 bases, leaving 16 bases between them. Germline CDR1 and CDR2: LNHDA and SQIVND (reference sequence). The CDR3 has 17 amino acids. This CDR3 reads CASSIGGGRRVNQPQHF. Written as DNA, the CDR3 is TGTGCCAGTAGTATAGGGGGCGGCAGGAGAGTCAATCAGCCCCAGCATTTT.